The 26 T cell receptor beta chains below were found in one sample sequenced in a study of identical twins. TCRdb recomputed calls from the 5' RACE reads with MiXCR, one row per CDR3 protein. The sample has some 250,000 distinct CDR3 sequences, 6% to 7% seen once. This sample was shared with a second study, whose subject was T cells expressing NK-cell markers.

Sequencing was done on a sample of CD8+ T cells sorted from blood. Receptors originate from a woman under 30 in good health.

The sample holds many counts of this clonotype. CDR3 sequence reads: CSASSGINEKLFF. The CDR3 DNA reads TGCAGTGCTAGTTCGGGGATTAATGAAAAACTGTTTTTT. This chain connects TRBV20-1 to TRBJ1-4, with D uncertain. Germline assignment: CDR1 DFQATT and CDR2 SNEGSKA (reference sequence). CDR3 length: 13 amino acids. Trimming cost V 3 bases and J 4 bases, with 9 bases left between them.

This clonotype was recorded at least ten times. J is TRBJ2-1 and V is TRBV11-2; 9 positions agree with TRBD1. Germline loops: CDR1 SGHAT, CDR2 FQNNGV. CDR3 length: 15 residues. With 3 bases clipped from V and 2 bases from J, the junction kept 2 bases outside the gene matches. The CDR3, as DNA: TGTGCCAGCAGCTTGGGACAGGGTCCCTACAATGAGCAGTTCTTC. It encodes CASSLGQGPYNEQFF.

This chain joins TRBV5-1 and TRBJ2-2; 8 nucleotides line up with TRBD1. Germline-derived CDR1 and CDR2 are SGHRS and YFSETQ. This CDR3 contains 18 residues. V lost 0 bases and J lost 0; bases outside the gene matches: 7. For the CDR3, the DNA is TGCGCCAGCAGCTTGGACCTGGGACAGGCCGCGAACACCGGGGAGCTGTTTTTT. This sequence encodes CASSLDLGQAANTGELFF.

In this sample, this clonotype turned up many times. V gene TRBV15 combines with J gene TRBJ2-7; 12 bases map to TRBD1. The CDR3 sequence is 16 residues long. Per the germline V gene, CDR1 is LNHNV and CDR2 is YYDKDF (reference sequence). With 0 bases clipped from V and 5 bases from J, the junction kept 5 bases outside the gene matches. The DNA for the CDR3 is TGTGCCACCAGCAGAGATCCGGGACAGGGGGCCGACGAGCAGTACTTC. Protein: CATSRDPGQGADEQYF. Drawing the rest from reference TRBV15 and TRBJ2-7, the complete variable domain is DAMVIQNPRYQVTQFGKPVTLSCSQTLNHNVMYWYQQKSSQAPKLLFHYYDKDFNNEADTPDNFQSRRPNTSFCFLDIRSPGLGDTAMYLCATSRDPGQGADEQYFGPGTRLTVT.

This chain uses TRBV27 with TRBJ2-1, with D hard to call. Germline loops: CDR1 MNHEY, CDR2 SMNVEV (reference sequence). This CDR3 is 16 amino acids long. V was pared by 3 bases and J by 4 bases, with 16 bases between. CDR3 nucleotide sequence: TGTGCCAGCAGTTTGCCTCCCTCACTATCGTACAATGAGCAGTTCTTC. Amino acids: CASSLPPSLSYNEQFF.

The V and J genes are TRBV7-9 and TRBJ2-3; D may be TRBD1 (5 bases). CDR3 length: 14 amino acids. Germline V lookup: CDR1 SEHNR, CDR2 FQNEAQ (reference sequence). Trimming removed 6 bases at V and 0 bases at J, with 10 bases between. The CDR3 sequence is CASRQTASTDTQYF. The CDR3 DNA reads TGTGCCAGCAGACAGACAGCTAGCACAGATACGCAGTATTTT.

There are many counts of this clonotype. The V call is TRBV29-1, the J call TRBJ2-5; possibly TRBD1 for D (5 bases). Germline loops: CDR1 SQVTM, CDR2 ANQGSEA. Deletions cut 3 bases from V and 3 bases from J, with 11 bases between. CDR3 length: 13 amino acids. The CDR3 coding sequence is TGCAGCGTTGATTCGCAGGGTGAAGAGACCCAGTACTTC. It specifies CSVDSQGEETQYF.

This chain links TRBV27 with TRBJ2-2; 7 bases fit TRBD2. This CDR3 is built from 15 residues. CDR1 and CDR2 (germline): MNHEY, SMNVEV (reference sequence). Trimming took 5 bases from V and 0 from J; bases not matched to a gene: 3. CDR3 DNA sequence: TGTGCCAGCAGTGGACTAGAGACGAACACCGGGGAGCTGTTTTTT. Translating it yields CASSGLETNTGELFF.

This clonotype occurred many times. The rearrangement joins TRBV5-6 to TRBJ2-1; 12 bases fit TRBD2. Unmatched junction bases numbered 3, after V lost 0 bases and J lost 8 bases. From germline, CDR1 is SGHDT and CDR2 YYEEEE. The CDR3 has 15 amino acids. The CDR3 region is CASSLGLAGVDEQFF. The CDR3 DNA sequence: TGTGCCAGCAGCTTGGGACTAGCGGGAGTTGATGAGCAGTTCTTC.

This clonotype was picked up many times. The CDR3 sequence is CASSWGPTYEQYF. Here the CDR3 DNA reads TGTGCCAGTAGCTGGGGACCCACCTACGAGCAGTACTTC. V is TRBV19 and J is TRBJ2-7; D may match TRBD1 or TRBD2 (5 bases each). The CDR3 loop spans 13 amino acids. V shed 6 bases and J shed 2 bases, with 11 bases lying between them. The germline gives CDR1 LNHDA, CDR2 SQIVND (reference sequence).

The gene calls are TRBV20-1 and TRBJ2-1; a weak D match, TRBD2 (5 bases). V was shortened by 5 bases and J by 0 bases, with 11 bases between the two germline ends. The CDR3 runs 14 residues. Germline assignment: CDR1 DFQATT and CDR2 SNEGSKA (reference sequence). The CDR3 is CSAATRISYNEQFF. In DNA form, the CDR3 reads TGCAGTGCTGCAACTAGAATCTCCTACAATGAGCAGTTCTTC.

The V call is TRBV7-8, the J call TRBJ1-5; a weak D match, TRBD1 (5 bases). The V end was cut by 5 bases, the J end by 6 bases, with 14 bases between. Germline loops: CDR1 SGHVS, CDR2 FQNEAQ. The CDR3 is 14 residues long. CDR3 region: CASSLGGVGQPQHF. CDR3 DNA sequence: TGTGCCAGCAGCCTCGGGGGGGTTGGTCAGCCCCAGCATTTT.

This clonotype was counted many times. This sequence joins TRBV7-9 and TRBJ2-7; tentatively, D is TRBD1 or TRBD2 (5 bases each). The germline V gene has CDR1 SEHNR and CDR2 FQNEAQ (reference sequence). This CDR3 spans 15 amino acids. V lost 5 bases to trimming and J lost 3 bases, with 17 bases between them. CDR3 in amino acids: CASSRGPGTSYEQYF. Here the CDR3 DNA reads TGTGCCAGCAGCCGAGGTCCAGGGACCAGCTACGAGCAGTACTTC.

The rearrangement links TRBV6-5 to TRBJ1-1; tentative D call: TRBD1 (5 bases). This CDR3 spans 15 amino acids. Trimming removed 0 bases from V and 5 bases from J, with 13 bases in between. Germline V gene data show CDR1 as MNHEY and CDR2 as SVGAGI. The CDR3 region is CASSYSRAGRTEAFF. The CDR3 DNA is TGTGCCAGCAGTTACTCGAGGGCAGGGAGGACTGAAGCTTTCTTT.

This clonotype was observed at least ten times. The V and J genes are TRBV28 and TRBJ2-1; 8 bases are shared with TRBD2. The CDR3 runs to 15 residues. The V segment lost 7 bases and the J segment 6 bases; nucleotides outside the gene matches: 11. In germline, CDR1 is MDHEN, CDR2 SYDVKM. The CDR3 DNA follows: TGTGCCAGCAACCAATTAGCGGGGTTCCTCAATGAGCAGTTCTTC. Its protein product is CASNQLAGFLNEQFF.

CDR3 sequence (DNA): TGTGCCAGCAGTTATGGAGACAGGGCCCACTCCTACGAGCAGTACTTC. It encodes CASSYGDRAHSYEQYF. The genes are TRBV12-3 or TRBV12-4 and TRBJ2-7, with 7 bases lining up with TRBD1. J was trimmed by 0 bases and V by 4 bases; bases with no gene match: 9. The CDR3 runs 16 residues.

The rearrangement joins TRBV5-4 to TRBJ1-6; 10 nucleotides match TRBD1. CDR1 SGHNT and CDR2 YYREEE come from the germline V gene (reference sequence). The CDR3 sequence is 14 residues long. The ends lost 4 bases at V and 10 bases at J; junction bases unmatched: 5. The CDR3 region is CASSAGTGVSPLHF. CDR3 nucleotides: TGTGCCAGCAGCGCCGGGACAGGGGTATCACCCCTCCACTTT.

This clonotype was detected ten times or more. The chain has TRBV12-3 or TRBV12-4 and TRBJ1-1; D is uncertain. Trimming removed 3 bases from V and 7 bases from J, with 6 bases in between. The CDR3 has 11 amino acids. As DNA, the CDR3 is TGTGCCAGCAGTTTGAGAGATGAAGCTTTCTTT. This encodes CASSLRDEAFF.

There are many counts of this clonotype. This chain joins TRBV5-1 and TRBJ2-7, with TRBD2 identical over 11 bases. Trimming cost V 2 bases and J 0 bases; bases outside gene matches: 4. Per germline, CDR1 SGHRS and CDR2 YFSETQ. The CDR3 sequence is 16 residues long. DNA for the CDR3: TGCGCCAGCAGCTTTGTGGGGACTAGCGGCTCCTACGAGCAGTACTTC. Translation gives CASSFVGTSGSYEQYF.

There are many counts of this clonotype. The rearrangement links TRBV9 to TRBJ2-1; no firm D call. Germline V gene data show CDR1 as SGDLS and CDR2 as YYNGEE. V was cut by 3 bases and J by 10 bases, with 5 bases left in between. This CDR3 is 10 amino acids long. In nucleotides, the CDR3 is TGTGCCAGCAGCGGAACCGAGCAGTTCTTC. This encodes CASSGTEQFF.

This clonotype was seen a handful of times. The chain is built from TRBV5-1 and TRBJ2-3; 7 nucleotides agree with TRBD2. V gave up 2 bases and J gave up 6 bases; unmatched junction bases: 9. The CDR3 totals 15 residues. From germline, CDR1 is SGHRS and CDR2 YFSETQ. CDR3 loop: CASSFSRDYRDTQYF. The CDR3 nucleotides are TGCGCCAGCAGCTTTAGCCGGGACTATAGGGATACGCAGTATTTT.

Ten or more counts support this clonotype. CDR3 bases: TGTGCCAGCAGGGAACAGTTTTTCAATCAGCCCCAGCATTTT. Protein sequence: CASREQFFNQPQHF. The rearrangement links TRBV6-2 or TRBV6-3 to TRBJ1-5, with D uncertain. CDR1 is MNHEY and CDR2 is SVGEGT in the germline V gene. V lost 6 bases to trimming and J lost 3 bases, with 12 bases between them. The CDR3 covers 14 residues.

This clonotype was observed a handful of times. The chain links TRBV20-1 to TRBJ2-3, with 8 bases that match TRBD1. Germline lookup yields CDR1 DFQATT and CDR2 SNEGSKA (reference sequence). The junction had 7 bases not matched to a gene; V was cut back by 3 bases and J by 8 bases. The CDR3 is 13 residues long. The CDR3: CSARDREAGTQYF. DNA of the CDR3: TGCAGTGCTAGGGACAGGGAGGCGGGTACGCAGTATTTT.

The V call is TRBV20-1, the J call TRBJ2-7; TRBD1 aligns across 9 bases. V was clipped by 0 bases and J by 3 bases; unmatched bases: 3. CDR1 DFQATT and CDR2 SNEGSKA come from the germline V gene (reference sequence). The CDR3 consists of 14 residues. CDR3 nucleotides: TGCAGTGCTAGAGATCAGGACAGGGGCTACGAGCAGTACTTC. Its protein product is CSARDQDRGYEQYF.

Many counts were recorded for this clonotype. V gene TRBV7-8 combines with J gene TRBJ2-5; D could derive from TRBD1 or TRBD2 (5 bases each). Germline V gene data show CDR1 as SGHVS and CDR2 as FQNEAQ. The CDR3 is made up of 14 amino acids. Trimming pared 5 bases from V and 4 bases from J, leaving 14 bases between. The CDR3 DNA reads TGTGCCAGCAGCCCAAGATCTGGGGGAGAGACCCAGTACTTC. It codes for CASSPRSGGETQYF.

The chain is built from TRBV2 and TRBJ2-7, with 12 nucleotides matching TRBD2. With V trimmed by 6 bases and J by 3 bases, 9 bases remained unmatched. The CDR3 runs 16 residues. Germline CDR1 is SNHLY and CDR2 is FYNNEI. CDR3 protein: CASSRLAGGLFYEQYF. CDR3 bases: TGTGCCAGCAGCCGTCTAGCGGGGGGGCTTTTCTACGAGCAGTACTTC.